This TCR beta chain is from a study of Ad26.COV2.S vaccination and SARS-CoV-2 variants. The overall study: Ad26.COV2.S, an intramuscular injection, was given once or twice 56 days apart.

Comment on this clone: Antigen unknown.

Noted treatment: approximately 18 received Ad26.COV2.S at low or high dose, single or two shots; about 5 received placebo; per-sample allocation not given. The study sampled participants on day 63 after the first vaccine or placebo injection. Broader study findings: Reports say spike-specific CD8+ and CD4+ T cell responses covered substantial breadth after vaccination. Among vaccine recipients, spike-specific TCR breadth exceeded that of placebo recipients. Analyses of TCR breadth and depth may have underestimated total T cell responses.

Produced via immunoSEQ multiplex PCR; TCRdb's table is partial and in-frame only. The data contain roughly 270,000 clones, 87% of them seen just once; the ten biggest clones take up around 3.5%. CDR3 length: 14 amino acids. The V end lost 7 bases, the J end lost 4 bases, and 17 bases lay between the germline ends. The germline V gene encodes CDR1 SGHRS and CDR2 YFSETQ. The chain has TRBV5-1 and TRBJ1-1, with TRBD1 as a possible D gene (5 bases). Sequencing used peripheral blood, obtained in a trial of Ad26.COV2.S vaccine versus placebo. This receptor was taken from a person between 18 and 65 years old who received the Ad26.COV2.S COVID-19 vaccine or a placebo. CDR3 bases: TGCGCCAGCGCCCCCCAGGGAGGTGTCACTGAAGCTTTCTTT. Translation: CASAPQGGVTEAFF.